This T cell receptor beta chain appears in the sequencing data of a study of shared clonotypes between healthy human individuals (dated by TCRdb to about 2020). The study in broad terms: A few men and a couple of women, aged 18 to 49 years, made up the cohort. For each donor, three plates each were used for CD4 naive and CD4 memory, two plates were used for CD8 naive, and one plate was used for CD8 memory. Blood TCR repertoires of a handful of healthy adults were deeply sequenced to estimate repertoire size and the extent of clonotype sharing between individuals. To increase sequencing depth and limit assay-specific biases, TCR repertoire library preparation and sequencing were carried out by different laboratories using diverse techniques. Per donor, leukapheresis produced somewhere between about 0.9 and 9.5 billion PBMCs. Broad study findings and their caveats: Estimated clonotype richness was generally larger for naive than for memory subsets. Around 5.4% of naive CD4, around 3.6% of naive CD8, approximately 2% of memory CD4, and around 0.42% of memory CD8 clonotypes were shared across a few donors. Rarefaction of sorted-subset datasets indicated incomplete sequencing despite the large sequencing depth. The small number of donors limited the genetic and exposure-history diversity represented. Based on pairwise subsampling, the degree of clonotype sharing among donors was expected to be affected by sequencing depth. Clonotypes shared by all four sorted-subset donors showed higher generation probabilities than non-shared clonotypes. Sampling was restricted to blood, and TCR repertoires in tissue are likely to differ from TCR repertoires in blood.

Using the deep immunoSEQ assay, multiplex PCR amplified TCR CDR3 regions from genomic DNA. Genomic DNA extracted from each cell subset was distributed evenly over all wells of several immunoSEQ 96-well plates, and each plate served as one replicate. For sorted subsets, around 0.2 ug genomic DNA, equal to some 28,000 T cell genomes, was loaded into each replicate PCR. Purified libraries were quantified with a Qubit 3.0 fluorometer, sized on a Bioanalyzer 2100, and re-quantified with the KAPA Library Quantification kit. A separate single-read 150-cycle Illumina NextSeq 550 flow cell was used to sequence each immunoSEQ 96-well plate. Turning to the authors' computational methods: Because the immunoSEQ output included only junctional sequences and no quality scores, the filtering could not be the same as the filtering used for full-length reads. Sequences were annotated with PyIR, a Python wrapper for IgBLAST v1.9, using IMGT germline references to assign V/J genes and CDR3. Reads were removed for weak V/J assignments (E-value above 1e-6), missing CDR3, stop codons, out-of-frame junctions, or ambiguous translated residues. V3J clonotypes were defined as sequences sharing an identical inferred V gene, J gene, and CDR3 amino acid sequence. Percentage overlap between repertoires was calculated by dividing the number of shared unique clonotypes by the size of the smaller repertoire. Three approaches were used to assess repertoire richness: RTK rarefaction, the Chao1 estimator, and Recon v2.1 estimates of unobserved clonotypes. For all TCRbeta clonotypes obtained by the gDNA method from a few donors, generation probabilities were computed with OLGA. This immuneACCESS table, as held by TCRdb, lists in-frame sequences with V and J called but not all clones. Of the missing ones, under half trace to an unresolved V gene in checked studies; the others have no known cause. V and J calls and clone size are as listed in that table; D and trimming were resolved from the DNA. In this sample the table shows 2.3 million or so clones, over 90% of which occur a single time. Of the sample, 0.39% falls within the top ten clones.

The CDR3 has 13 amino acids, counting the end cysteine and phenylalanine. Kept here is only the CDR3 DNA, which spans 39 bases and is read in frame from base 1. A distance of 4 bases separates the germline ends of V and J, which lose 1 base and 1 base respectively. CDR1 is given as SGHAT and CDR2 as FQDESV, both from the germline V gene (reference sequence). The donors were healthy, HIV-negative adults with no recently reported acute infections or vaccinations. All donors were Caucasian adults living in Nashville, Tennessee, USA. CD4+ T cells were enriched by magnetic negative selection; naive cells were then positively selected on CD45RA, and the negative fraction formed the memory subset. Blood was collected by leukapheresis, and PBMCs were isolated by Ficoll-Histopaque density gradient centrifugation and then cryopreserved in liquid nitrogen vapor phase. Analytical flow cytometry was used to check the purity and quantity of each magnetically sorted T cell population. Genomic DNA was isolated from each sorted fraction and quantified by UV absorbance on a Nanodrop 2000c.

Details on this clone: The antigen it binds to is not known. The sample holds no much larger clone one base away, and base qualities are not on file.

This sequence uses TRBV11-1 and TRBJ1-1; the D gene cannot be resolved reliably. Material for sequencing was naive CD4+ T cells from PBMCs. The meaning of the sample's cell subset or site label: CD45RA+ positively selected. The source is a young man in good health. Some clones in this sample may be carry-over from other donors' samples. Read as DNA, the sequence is TGTGCCAGCAGCTTAGACCGGAACACTGAAGCTTTCTTT. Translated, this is CASSLDRNTEAFF.